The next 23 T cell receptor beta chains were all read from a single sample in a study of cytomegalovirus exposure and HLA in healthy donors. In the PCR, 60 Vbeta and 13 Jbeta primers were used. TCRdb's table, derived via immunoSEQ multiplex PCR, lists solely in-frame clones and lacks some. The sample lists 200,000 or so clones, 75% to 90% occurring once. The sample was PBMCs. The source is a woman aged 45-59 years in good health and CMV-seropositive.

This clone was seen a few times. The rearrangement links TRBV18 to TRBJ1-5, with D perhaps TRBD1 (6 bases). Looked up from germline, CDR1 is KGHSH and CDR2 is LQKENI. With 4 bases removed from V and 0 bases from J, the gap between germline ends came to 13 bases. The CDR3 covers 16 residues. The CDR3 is CASSRSTGDSNQPQHF. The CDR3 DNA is TGTGCCAGCTCACGATCGACAGGAGATAGCAATCAGCCCCAGCATTTT.

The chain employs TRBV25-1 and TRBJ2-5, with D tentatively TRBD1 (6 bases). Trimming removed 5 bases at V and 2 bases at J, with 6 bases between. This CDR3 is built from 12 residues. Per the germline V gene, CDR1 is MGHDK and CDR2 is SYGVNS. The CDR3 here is CASSQGQETQYF. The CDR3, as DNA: TGTGCCAGCAGTCAGGGGCAAGAGACCCAGTACTTC.

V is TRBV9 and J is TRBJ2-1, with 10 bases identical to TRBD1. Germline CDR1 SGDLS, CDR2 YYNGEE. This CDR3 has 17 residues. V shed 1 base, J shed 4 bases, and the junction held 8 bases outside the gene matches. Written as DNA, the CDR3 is TGTGCCAGCAGCGTAACCCTTCGACAGGGGGCATACAATGAGCAGTTCTTC. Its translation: CASSVTLRQGAYNEQFF.

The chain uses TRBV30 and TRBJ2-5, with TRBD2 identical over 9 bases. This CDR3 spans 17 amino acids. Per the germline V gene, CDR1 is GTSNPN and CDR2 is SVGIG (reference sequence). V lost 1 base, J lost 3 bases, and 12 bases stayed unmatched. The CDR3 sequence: CAWSAPYGVAGEETQYF. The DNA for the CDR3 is TGTGCCTGGAGTGCCCCATATGGGGTAGCGGGAGAAGAGACCCAGTACTTC. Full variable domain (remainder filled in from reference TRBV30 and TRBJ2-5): SQTIHQWPATLVQPVGSPLSLECTVEGTSNPNLYWYRQAAGRGLQLLFYSVGIGQISSEVPQNLSASRPQDRQFILSSKKLLLSDSGFYLCAWSAPYGVAGEETQYFGPGTRLLVL.

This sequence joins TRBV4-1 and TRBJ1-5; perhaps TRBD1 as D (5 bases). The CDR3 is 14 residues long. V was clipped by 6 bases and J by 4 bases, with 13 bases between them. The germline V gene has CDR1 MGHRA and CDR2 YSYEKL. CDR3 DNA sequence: TGCGCCAGCAGTGGTGGGGCAGGGAATCAGCCCCAGCATTTT. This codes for CASSGGAGNQPQHF.

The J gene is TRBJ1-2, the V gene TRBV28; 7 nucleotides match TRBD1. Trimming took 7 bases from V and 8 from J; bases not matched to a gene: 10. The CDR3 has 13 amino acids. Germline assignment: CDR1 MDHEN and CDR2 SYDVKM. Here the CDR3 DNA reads TGTGCCAGCACCCCTATACAGGGGATCGGCTACACCTTC. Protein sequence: CASTPIQGIGYTF.

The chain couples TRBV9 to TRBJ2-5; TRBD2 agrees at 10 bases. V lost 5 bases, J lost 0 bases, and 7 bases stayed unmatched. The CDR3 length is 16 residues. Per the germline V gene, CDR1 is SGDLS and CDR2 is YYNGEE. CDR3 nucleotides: TGTGCCAGCAGAGGAGCGGGAGGGGCCTACCAAGAGACCCAGTACTTC. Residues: CASRGAGGAYQETQYF.

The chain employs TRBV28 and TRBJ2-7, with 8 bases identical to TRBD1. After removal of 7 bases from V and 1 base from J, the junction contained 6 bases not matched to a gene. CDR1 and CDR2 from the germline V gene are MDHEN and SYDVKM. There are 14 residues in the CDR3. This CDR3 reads CASKTQGVSYEQYF. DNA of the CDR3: TGTGCCAGCAAGACACAGGGGGTTTCCTACGAGCAGTACTTC. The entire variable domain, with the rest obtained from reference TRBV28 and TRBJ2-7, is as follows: DVKVTQSSRYLVKRTGEKVFLECVQDMDHENMFWYRQDPGLGLRLIYFSYDVKMKEKGDIPEGYSVSREKKERFSLILESASTNQTSMYLCASKTQGVSYEQYFGPGTRLTVT.

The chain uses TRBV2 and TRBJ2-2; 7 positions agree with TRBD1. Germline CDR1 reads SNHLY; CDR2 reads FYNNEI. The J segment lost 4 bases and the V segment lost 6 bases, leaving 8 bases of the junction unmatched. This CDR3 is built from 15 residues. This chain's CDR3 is CASSRQGVGTGELFF. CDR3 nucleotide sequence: TGTGCCAGCAGCCGACAGGGCGTTGGCACCGGGGAGCTGTTTTTT.

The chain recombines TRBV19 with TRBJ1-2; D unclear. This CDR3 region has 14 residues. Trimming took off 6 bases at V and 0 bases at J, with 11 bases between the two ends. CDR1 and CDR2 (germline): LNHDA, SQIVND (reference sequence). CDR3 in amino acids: CASSKTRTNYGYTF. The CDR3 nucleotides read TGTGCCAGTAGCAAGACTCGAACTAACTATGGCTACACCTTC.

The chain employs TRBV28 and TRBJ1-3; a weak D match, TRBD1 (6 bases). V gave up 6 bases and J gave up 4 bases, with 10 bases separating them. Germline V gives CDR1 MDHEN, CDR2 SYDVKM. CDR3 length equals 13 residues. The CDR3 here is CASRTGSGNTIYF. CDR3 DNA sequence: TGTGCCAGCAGGACAGGTTCCGGAAACACCATATATTTT.

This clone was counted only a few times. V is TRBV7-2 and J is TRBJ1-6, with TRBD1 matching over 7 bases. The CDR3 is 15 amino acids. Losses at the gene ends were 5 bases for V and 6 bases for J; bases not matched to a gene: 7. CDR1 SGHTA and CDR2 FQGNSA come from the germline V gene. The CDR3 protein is CASSMRQGVNSPLHF. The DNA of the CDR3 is TGTGCCAGCAGCATGCGACAGGGCGTTAATTCACCCCTCCACTTT. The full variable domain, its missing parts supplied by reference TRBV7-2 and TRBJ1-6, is GAGVSQSPSNKVTEKGKDVELRCDPISGHTALYWYRQSLGQGLEFLIYFQGNSAPDKSGLPSDRFSAERTGGSVSTLTIQRTQQEDSAVYLCASSMRQGVNSPLHFGNGTRLTVT.

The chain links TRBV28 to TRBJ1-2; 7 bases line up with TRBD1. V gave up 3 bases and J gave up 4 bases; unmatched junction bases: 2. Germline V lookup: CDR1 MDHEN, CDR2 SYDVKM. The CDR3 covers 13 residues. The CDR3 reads CASSLGTAYGYTF. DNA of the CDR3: TGTGCCAGCAGTTTGGGGACAGCCTATGGCTACACCTTC.

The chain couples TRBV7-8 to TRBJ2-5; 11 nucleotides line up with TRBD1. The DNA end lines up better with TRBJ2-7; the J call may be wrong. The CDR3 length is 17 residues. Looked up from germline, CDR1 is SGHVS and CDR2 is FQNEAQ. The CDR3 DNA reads TGTGCCAGCAGCCTAGGACAGGGGGCGACGTTCGGCTACGAGCAGTACTTC. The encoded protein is CASSLGQGATFGYEQYF.

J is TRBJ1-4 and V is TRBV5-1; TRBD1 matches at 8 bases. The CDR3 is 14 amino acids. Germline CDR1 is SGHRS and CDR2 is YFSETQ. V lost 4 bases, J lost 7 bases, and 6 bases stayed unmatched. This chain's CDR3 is CASSLTGDSEKLFF. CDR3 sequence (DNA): TGCGCCAGCAGCCTGACAGGGGATAGTGAAAAACTGTTTTTT.

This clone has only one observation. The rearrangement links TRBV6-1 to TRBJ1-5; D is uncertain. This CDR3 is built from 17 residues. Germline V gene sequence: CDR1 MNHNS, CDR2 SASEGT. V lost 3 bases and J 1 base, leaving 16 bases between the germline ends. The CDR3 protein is CASSDPSAQQSNQPQHF. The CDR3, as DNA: TGTGCCAGCAGTGATCCCTCCGCTCAACAAAGCAATCAGCCCCAGCATTTT.

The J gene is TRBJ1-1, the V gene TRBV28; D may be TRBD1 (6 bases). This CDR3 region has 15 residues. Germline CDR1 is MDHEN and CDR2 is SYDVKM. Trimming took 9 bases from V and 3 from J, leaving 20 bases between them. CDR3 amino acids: CASLQGGTDYTEAFF. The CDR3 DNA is TGTGCCAGTCTACAGGGCGGAACCGATTACACTGAAGCTTTCTTT.

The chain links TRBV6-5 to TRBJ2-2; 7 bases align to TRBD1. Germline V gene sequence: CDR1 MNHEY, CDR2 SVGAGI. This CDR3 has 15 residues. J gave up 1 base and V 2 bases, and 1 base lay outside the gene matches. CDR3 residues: CASSYGQENTGELFF. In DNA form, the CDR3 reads TGTGCCAGCAGTTACGGACAGGAGAACACCGGGGAGCTGTTTTTT.

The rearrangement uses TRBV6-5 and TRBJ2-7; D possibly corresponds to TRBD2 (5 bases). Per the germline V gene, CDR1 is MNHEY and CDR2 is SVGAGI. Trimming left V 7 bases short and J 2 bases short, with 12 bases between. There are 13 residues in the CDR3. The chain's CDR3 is CASKMDGTYEQYF. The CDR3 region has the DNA TGTGCCAGCAAAATGGACGGGACCTACGAGCAGTACTTC.

CDR3 DNA sequence: TGTGCCAGCAGCTTGGGGGAGGGCGACCATGGCTACACCTTC. Protein sequence: CASSLGEGDHGYTF. The chain uses TRBV5-6 and TRBJ1-2; no definite D call. Trimming took 0 bases from V and 6 from J, leaving 12 bases between them. Looked up from germline, CDR1 is SGHDT and CDR2 is YYEEEE. The CDR3 loop spans 14 amino acids. The whole variable domain, filled in from reference TRBV5-6 and TRBJ1-2, reads DAGVTQSPTHLIKTRGQQVTLRCSPKSGHDTVSWYQQALGQGPQFIFQYYEEEERQRGNFPDRFSGHQFPNYSSELNVNALLLGDSALYLCASSLGEGDHGYTFGSGTRLTVV.

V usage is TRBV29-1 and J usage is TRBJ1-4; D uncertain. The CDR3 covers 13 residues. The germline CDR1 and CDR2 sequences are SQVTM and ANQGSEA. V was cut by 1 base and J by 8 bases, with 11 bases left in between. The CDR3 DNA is TGCAGCGTTGAAGGGGATACGGGGGAAAAACTGTTTTTT. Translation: CSVEGDTGEKLFF. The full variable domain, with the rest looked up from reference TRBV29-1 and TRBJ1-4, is SAVISQKPSRDICQRGTSLTIQCQVDSQVTMMFWYRQQPGQSLTLIATANQGSEATYESGFVIDKFPISRPNLTFSTLTVSNMSPEDSSIYLCSVEGDTGEKLFFGSGTQLSVL.

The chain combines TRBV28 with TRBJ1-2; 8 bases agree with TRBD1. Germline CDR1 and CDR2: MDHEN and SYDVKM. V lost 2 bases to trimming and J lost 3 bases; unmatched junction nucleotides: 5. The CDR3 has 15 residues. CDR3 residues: CASSLPPTGDYGYTF. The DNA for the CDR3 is TGTGCCAGCAGTTTACCCCCGACAGGGGACTATGGCTACACCTTC.

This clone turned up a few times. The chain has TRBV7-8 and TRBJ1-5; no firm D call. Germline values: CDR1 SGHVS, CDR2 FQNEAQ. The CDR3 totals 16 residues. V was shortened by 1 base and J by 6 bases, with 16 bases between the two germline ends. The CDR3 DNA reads TGTGCCAGCAGCTTAGTAGGCACCGGGGTTGCTCAGCCCCAGCATTTT. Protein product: CASSLVGTGVAQPQHF.